A selection of T cell receptor beta chains follows, all from one sample in a study of blood T cell repertoires in COVID-19. Some clones are missing from TCRdb's copy, which holds only in-frame ones; the method was immunoSEQ multiplex PCR. The sample yields some 260,000 clones, around 84% seen once. Sequences were obtained from PBMCs or T cells enriched from blood (not recorded which). These receptors were obtained from a young man with acute COVID-19. Both conserved end residues are part of each CDR3. The order of the fields is CDR3 protein, CDR3 DNA, V gene, J gene, clone size, D gene, CDR3 length. D genes are given only for firm matches. The size field is filled for only some rows; it gives once, few, many or a size class.

CDR3: CASSLGPETQYF; DNA: TGTGCCAGCAGCTTAGGGCCCGAGACCCAGTACTTC; V: TRBV7-8; J: TRBJ2-5; size: .; D: .; length: 12
CDR3: CATSDLGSARNAGELFF; DNA: TGTGCCACCAGTGATTTGGGCTCAGCGAGAAACGCCGGGGAGCTGTTTTTT; V: TRBV24-1; J: TRBJ2-2; size: .; D: .; length: 17
CDR3: CASSQWDRRGEKLFF; DNA: TGTGCCAGCAGCCAATGGGACAGGAGGGGGGAAAAACTGTTTTTT; V: TRBV3-1/TRBV3-2; J: TRBJ1-4; size: .; D: TRBD1; length: 15
CDR3: CASRDWTGGNSPLHF; DNA: TGTGCCAGCAGAGACTGGACAGGGGGAAATTCACCCCTCCACTTT; V: TRBV28; J: TRBJ1-6; size: .; D: TRBD1; length: 15
CDR3: CATSDLAPGGTDTQYF; DNA: TGTGCCACCAGTGATTTGGCGCCGGGGGGCACAGATACGCAGTATTTT; V: TRBV24-1; J: TRBJ2-3; size: .; D: .; length: 16
CDR3: CASSPPAGDRTEAFF; DNA: TGTGCCAGCAGCCCCCCCGCGGGGGATAGAACTGAAGCTTTCTTT; V: TRBV7-9; J: TRBJ1-1; size: once; D: .; length: 15
CDR3: CASSIGLLSSYNSPLHF; DNA: TGTGCCAGTAGTATTGGACTCCTGAGCTCCTATAATTCACCCCTCCACTTT; V: TRBV19; J: TRBJ1-6; size: few; D: .; length: 17
CDR3: CATSDSGTTLSNQPQHF; DNA: TGTGCCACCAGTGACTCCGGGACAACACTGAGCAATCAGCCCCAGCATTTT; V: TRBV24-1; J: TRBJ1-5; size: .; D: .; length: 17
CDR3: CASSAGTGGAFF; DNA: TGTGCCAGCTCAGCCGGCACGGGGGGAGCTTTCTTT; V: TRBV18; J: TRBJ1-1; size: .; D: .; length: 12
CDR3: CASSLAVADGELFF; DNA: TGTGCCAGCAGCTTAGCCGTGGCAGACGGGGAGCTGTTTTTT; V: TRBV11-2; J: TRBJ2-2; size: .; D: .; length: 14
CDR3: CASRLTGSYTGELFF; DNA: TGTGCCAGTAGGTTAACAGGCTCCTACACCGGGGAGCTGTTTTTT; V: TRBV19; J: TRBJ2-2; size: .; D: .; length: 15
CDR3: CASSVVTGGNTGELFF; DNA: TGTGCCAGCAGCGTAGTAACGGGGGGCAACACCGGGGAGCTGTTTTTT; V: TRBV9; J: TRBJ2-2; size: few; D: .; length: 16
CDR3: CASKSGANVLTF; DNA: TGTGCCAGTAAATCTGGGGCCAACGTCCTGACTTTC; V: TRBV3-1/TRBV3-2; J: TRBJ2-6; size: .; D: .; length: 12
CDR3: CASSPTQTAASGEKLFF; DNA: TGTGCCAGTAGTCCCACCCAGACGGCGGCGTCCGGCGAAAAACTGTTTTTT; V: TRBV19; J: TRBJ1-4; size: .; D: .; length: 17
CDR3: CASSVVTSGKSGELFF; DNA: TGTGCCAGCAGCGTAGTGACTAGCGGGAAATCCGGGGAGCTGTTTTTT; V: TRBV9; J: TRBJ2-2; size: .; D: TRBD2; length: 16
CDR3: CASSREAEGNYGYTF; DNA: TGTGCCAGCAGCCGAGAAGCGGAGGGGAACTATGGCTACACCTTC; V: TRBV6-5; J: TRBJ1-2; size: .; D: .; length: 15
CDR3: CASSPGSSGGAGSYNEQFF; DNA: TGCGCCAGCAGCCCGGGTAGTAGCGGGGGGGCTGGTTCCTACAATGAGCAGTTCTTC; V: TRBV5-1; J: TRBJ2-1; size: .; D: TRBD2; length: 19
CDR3: CASSVEAASDNQPQHF; DNA: TGTGCCAGCAGCGTAGAGGCGGCGTCGGACAATCAGCCCCAGCATTTT; V: TRBV9; J: TRBJ1-5; size: .; D: .; length: 16
CDR3: CATTPTGAINQPQHF; DNA: TGTGCCACCACCCCGACAGGGGCGATAAATCAGCCCCAGCATTTT; V: TRBV28; J: TRBJ1-5; size: .; D: TRBD1; length: 15
CDR3: CASSKTEKNSPLHF; DNA: TGTGCCAGCAGTAAGACAGAGAAGAATTCACCCCTCCACTTT; V: TRBV25-1; J: TRBJ1-6; size: .; D: .; length: 14
CDR3: CASSAGQGVRMNTEAFF; DNA: TGCGCCAGCAGCGCGGGACAGGGCGTAAGGATGAACACTGAAGCTTTCTTT; V: TRBV5-1; J: TRBJ1-1; size: .; D: TRBD1; length: 17
CDR3: CASSFGQSTEAFF; DNA: TGTGCCAGTAGTTTCGGACAGTCCACTGAAGCTTTCTTT; V: TRBV19; J: TRBJ1-1; size: .; D: .; length: 13
CDR3: CASKTGSQETQYF; DNA: TGTGCCAGTAAGACAGGCTCCCAAGAGACCCAGTACTTC; V: TRBV6-6; J: TRBJ2-5; size: few; D: .; length: 13
CDR3: CASSQVEGGQEQFF; DNA: TGCGCCAGCAGCCAAGTAGAGGGTGGACAGGAGCAGTTCTTC; V: TRBV4-3; J: TRBJ2-1; size: .; D: .; length: 14
CDR3: CASGGRKETQYF; DNA: TGTGCCAGTGGAGGGAGGAAAGAGACCCAGTACTTC; V: TRBV6-5; J: TRBJ2-5; size: once; D: .; length: 12
CDR3: CASSYPGAVGTGELFF; DNA: TGTGCCAGCAGTTACCCTGGGGCAGTGGGGACCGGGGAGCTGTTTTTT; V: TRBV6-2/TRBV6-3; J: TRBJ2-2; size: .; D: .; length: 16
CDR3: CASSEQGRVGNTIYF; DNA: TGTGCCAGCAGTGAACAGGGACGGGTTGGAAACACCATATATTTT; V: TRBV6-4; J: TRBJ1-3; size: .; D: .; length: 15
CDR3: CASSAARALSGNTIYF; DNA: TGTGCCAGCAGTGCCGCCAGGGCGCTCTCTGGAAACACCATATATTTT; V: TRBV6-1; J: TRBJ1-3; size: .; D: .; length: 16
CDR3: CASSRVLNYGYTF; DNA: TGTGCCAGCAGCCGTGTCCTTAACTATGGCTACACCTTC; V: TRBV14; J: TRBJ1-2; size: once; D: .; length: 13
CDR3: CASRDSRLFF; DNA: TGTGCCAGCAGAGACTCCCGACTGTTTTTT; V: TRBV6-5; J: TRBJ1-4; size: .; D: .; length: 10
CDR3: CASSSRDREETQYF; DNA: TGTGCCAGCAGCTCCCGGGACAGGGAAGAGACCCAGTACTTC; V: TRBV9; J: TRBJ2-5; size: .; D: TRBD1; length: 14
CDR3: CAINLTGGEKLFF; DNA: TGCGCCATCAACTTGACAGGGGGTGAAAAACTGTTTTTT; V: TRBV10-1; J: TRBJ1-4; size: .; D: TRBD1; length: 13
CDR3: CASSLAGLAGVVDTQYF; DNA: TGTGCCAGCAGCTTAGCCGGACTAGCGGGAGTAGTAGATACGCAGTATTTT; V: TRBV7-2; J: TRBJ2-3; size: .; D: TRBD2; length: 17
CDR3: CASSLGDRTDTQYF; DNA: TGTGCCAGCAGTTTAGGAGACAGGACAGATACGCAGTATTTT; V: TRBV28; J: TRBJ2-3; size: .; D: .; length: 14
CDR3: CASSLDRQAEKLFF; DNA: TGTGCCAGTAGTTTGGATCGACAAGCTGAAAAACTGTTTTTT; V: TRBV19; J: TRBJ1-4; size: .; D: .; length: 14
CDR3: CASSFVGADGYTF; DNA: TGTGCCAGCAGCTTTGTGGGGGCGGACGGCTACACCTTC; V: TRBV5-1; J: TRBJ1-2; size: .; D: .; length: 13
CDR3: CASSDLIRVVNEQFF; DNA: TGTGCCAGCAGTGACCTTATACGGGTCGTCAATGAGCAGTTCTTC; V: TRBV7-2; J: TRBJ2-1; size: .; D: .; length: 15
CDR3: CASSPGYYGYTF; DNA: TGTGCCAGCAGCCCAGGATATTATGGCTACACCTTC; V: TRBV11-2; J: TRBJ1-2; size: .; D: .; length: 12
CDR3: CSASSGGRVDTQYF; DNA: TGCAGTGCTAGTAGCGGGGGGCGGGTGGATACGCAGTATTTT; V: TRBV20-1; J: TRBJ2-3; size: .; D: TRBD2; length: 14
CDR3: CASSQEASGGAYNEQFF; DNA: TGTGCCAGCAGCCAAGAAGCGAGCGGGGGGGCCTACAATGAGCAGTTCTTC; V: TRBV4-2; J: TRBJ2-1; size: once; D: TRBD2; length: 17
CDR3: CASSLGGGHTGELFF; DNA: TGTGCCAGCAGTTTAGGCGGGGGCCACACCGGGGAGCTGTTTTTT; V: TRBV27; J: TRBJ2-2; size: .; D: .; length: 15
CDR3: CASSPQTNQPQHF; DNA: TGTGCCAGCAGCCCACAGACCAATCAGCCCCAGCATTTT; V: TRBV7-2; J: TRBJ1-5; size: .; D: .; length: 13
CDR3: CASSYLQNQPQHF; DNA: TGTGCCAGCAGCTATTTACAAAATCAGCCCCAGCATTTT; V: TRBV5-5; J: TRBJ1-5; size: .; D: .; length: 13
CDR3: CASSLVPATVGTEAFF; DNA: TGTGCCAGCAGTTTAGTTCCCGCGACAGTGGGCACTGAAGCTTTCTTT; V: TRBV27; J: TRBJ1-1; size: .; D: .; length: 16
CDR3: CATSDPSGGANQPQHF; DNA: TGTGCCACCAGTGACCCTAGCGGAGGGGCGAATCAGCCCCAGCATTTT; V: TRBV24-1; J: TRBJ1-5; size: .; D: .; length: 16
CDR3: CASSPGGLRHTEAFF; DNA: TGTGCCAGCAGCCCCGGGGGACTTAGACACACTGAAGCTTTCTTT; V: TRBV11-3; J: TRBJ1-1; size: few; D: .; length: 15
CDR3: CASSPGGAENTEAFF; DNA: TGTGCCAGCAGCCCGGGAGGGGCCGAGAACACTGAAGCTTTCTTT; V: TRBV5-1; J: TRBJ1-1; size: once; D: .; length: 15
CDR3: CASRRQGMNTQYF; DNA: TGTGCCAGCAGAAGACAGGGTATGAATACGCAGTATTTT; V: TRBV6-4; J: TRBJ2-3; size: .; D: TRBD1; length: 13
CDR3: CASSPDGENTQYF; DNA: TGTGCCAGTAGTCCTGACGGGGAGAATACGCAGTATTTT; V: TRBV19; J: TRBJ2-3; size: .; D: .; length: 13
CDR3: CASSGGEGYGYTF; DNA: TGTGCCAGCAGCGGCGGGGAGGGCTATGGCTACACCTTC; V: TRBV6-4; J: TRBJ1-2; size: .; D: .; length: 13
CDR3: CASSATAGGSSYNEQFF; DNA: TGTGCCAGCAGCGCGACAGCGGGAGGGAGCTCCTACAATGAGCAGTTCTTC; V: TRBV9; J: TRBJ2-1; size: .; D: TRBD2; length: 17
CDR3: CATNPSWSPWWYF; DNA: TGTGCCACCAACCCGAGCTGGAGCCCATGGTGGTATTTT; V: TRBV24-1; J: TRBJ2-3; size: .; D: .; length: 13
CDR3: CASQYDRFTEAFF; DNA: TGTGCCAGCCAATATGACAGGTTCACTGAAGCTTTCTTT; V: TRBV6-6; J: TRBJ1-1; size: once; D: .; length: 13
CDR3: CASSYSGGGTDTQYF; DNA: TGTGCCAGCAGTTACTCAGGGGGCGGCACAGATACGCAGTATTTT; V: TRBV6-5; J: TRBJ2-3; size: .; D: TRBD1; length: 15
CDR3: CASTPGARRRSNQPQHF; DNA: TGTGCCAGCACCCCAGGGGCCAGACGCAGGAGCAATCAGCCCCAGCATTTT; V: TRBV6-2/TRBV6-3; J: TRBJ1-5; size: .; D: .; length: 17
CDR3: CAISEAQGAVQPQHF; DNA: TGTGCCATCAGTGAGGCCCAGGGGGCCGTTCAGCCCCAGCATTTT; V: TRBV10-3; J: TRBJ1-5; size: .; D: TRBD1; length: 15
CDR3: CASRPKLLTTPPYNEQFF; DNA: TGTGCCAGCAGACCAAAACTTCTAACTACTCCTCCTTACAATGAGCAGTTCTTC; V: TRBV2; J: TRBJ2-1; size: once; D: .; length: 18